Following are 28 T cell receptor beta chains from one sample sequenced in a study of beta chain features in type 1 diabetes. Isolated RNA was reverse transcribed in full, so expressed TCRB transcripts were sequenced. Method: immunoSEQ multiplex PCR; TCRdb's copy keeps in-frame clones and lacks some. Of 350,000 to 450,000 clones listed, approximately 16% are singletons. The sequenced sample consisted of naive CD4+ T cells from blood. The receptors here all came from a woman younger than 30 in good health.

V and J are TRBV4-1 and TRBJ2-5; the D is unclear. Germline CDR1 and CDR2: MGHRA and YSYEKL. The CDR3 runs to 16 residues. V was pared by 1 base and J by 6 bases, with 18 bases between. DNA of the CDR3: TGCGCCAGCAGCCAAGTCGTTTCGAGTAGTAGCCAGACCCAGTACTTC. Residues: CASSQVVSSSSQTQYF.

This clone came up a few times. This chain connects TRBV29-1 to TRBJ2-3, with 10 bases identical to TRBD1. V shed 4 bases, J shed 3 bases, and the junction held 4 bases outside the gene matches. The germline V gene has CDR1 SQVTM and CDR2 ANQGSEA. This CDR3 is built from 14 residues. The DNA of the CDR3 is TGCAGCGTTGGACAGGGGGCGCCAACAGATACGCAGTATTTT. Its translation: CSVGQGAPTDTQYF.

In DNA form, the CDR3 reads TGTGCCACCAGCAGAAATACTCCGCTCCCGGATACGCAGTATTTT. Protein: CATSRNTPLPDTQYF. The chain couples TRBV15 to TRBJ2-3; no clear D gene. V shed 2 bases and J shed 6 bases, with 15 bases lying between them. The CDR3 runs 15 residues. CDR1 LNHNV and CDR2 YYDKDF come from the germline V gene (reference sequence).

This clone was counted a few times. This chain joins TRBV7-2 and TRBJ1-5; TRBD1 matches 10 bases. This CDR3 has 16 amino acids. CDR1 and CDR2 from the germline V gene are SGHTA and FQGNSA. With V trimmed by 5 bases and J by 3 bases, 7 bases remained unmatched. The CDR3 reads CASSPKDRGYNQPQHF. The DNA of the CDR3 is TGTGCCAGCAGCCCCAAGGACAGGGGGTACAATCAGCCCCAGCATTTT.

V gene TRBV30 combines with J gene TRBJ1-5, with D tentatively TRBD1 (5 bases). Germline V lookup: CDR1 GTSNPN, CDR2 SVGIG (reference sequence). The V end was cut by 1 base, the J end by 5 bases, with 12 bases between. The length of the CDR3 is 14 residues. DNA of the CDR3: TGTGCCTGGAGTGCTCCTGGGGGGGATCAGCCCCAGCATTTT. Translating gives CAWSAPGGDQPQHF.

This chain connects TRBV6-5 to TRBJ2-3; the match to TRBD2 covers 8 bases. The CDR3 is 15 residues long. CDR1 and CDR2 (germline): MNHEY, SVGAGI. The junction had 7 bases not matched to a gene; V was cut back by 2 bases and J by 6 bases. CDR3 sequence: CASSYASGSRDTQYF. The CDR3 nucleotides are TGTGCCAGCAGTTACGCGAGCGGGAGTCGGGATACGCAGTATTTT.

This CDR3 is CSVVVSSGANVLTF. CDR3 nucleotide sequence: TGCAGCGTTGTCGTCAGCTCTGGGGCCAACGTCCTGACTTTC. The chain couples TRBV29-1 to TRBJ2-6, with D unclear. Germline CDR1 is SQVTM and CDR2 is ANQGSEA. Deletions cut 4 bases from V and 0 bases from J, with 7 bases between. This CDR3 has 14 amino acids.

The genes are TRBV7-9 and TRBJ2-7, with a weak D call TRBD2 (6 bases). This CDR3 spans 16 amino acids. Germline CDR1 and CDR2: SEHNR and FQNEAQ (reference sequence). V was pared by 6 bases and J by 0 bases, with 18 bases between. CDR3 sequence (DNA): TGTGCCAGCAGGCCAGCCCGCGGGGTGAGCTCCTACGAGCAGTACTTC. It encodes CASRPARGVSSYEQYF. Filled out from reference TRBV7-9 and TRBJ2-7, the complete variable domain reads DTGVSQNPRHKITKRGQNVTFRCDPISEHNRLYWYRQTLGQGPEFLTYFQNEAQLEKSRLLSDRFSAERPKGSFSTLEIQRTEQGDSAMYLCASRPARGVSSYEQYFGPGTRLTVT.

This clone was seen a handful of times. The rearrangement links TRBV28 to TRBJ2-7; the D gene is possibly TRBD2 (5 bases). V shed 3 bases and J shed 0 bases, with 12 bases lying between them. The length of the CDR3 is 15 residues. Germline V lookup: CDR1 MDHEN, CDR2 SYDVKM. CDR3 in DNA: TGTGCCAGCAGTTTTTTGTTAGGAGGCTCCTACGAGCAGTACTTC. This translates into CASSFLLGGSYEQYF. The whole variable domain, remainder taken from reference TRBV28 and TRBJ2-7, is DVKVTQSSRYLVKRTGEKVFLECVQDMDHENMFWYRQDPGLGLRLIYFSYDVKMKEKGDIPEGYSVSREKKERFSLILESASTNQTSMYLCASSFLLGGSYEQYFGPGTRLTVT.

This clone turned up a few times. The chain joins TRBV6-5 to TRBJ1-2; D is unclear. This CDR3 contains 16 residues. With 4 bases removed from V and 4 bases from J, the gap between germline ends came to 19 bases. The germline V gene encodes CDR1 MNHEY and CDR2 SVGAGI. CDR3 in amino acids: CASSSHGRAVSYGYTF. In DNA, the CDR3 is TGTGCCAGCAGTTCCCACGGGAGGGCAGTATCCTATGGCTACACCTTC.

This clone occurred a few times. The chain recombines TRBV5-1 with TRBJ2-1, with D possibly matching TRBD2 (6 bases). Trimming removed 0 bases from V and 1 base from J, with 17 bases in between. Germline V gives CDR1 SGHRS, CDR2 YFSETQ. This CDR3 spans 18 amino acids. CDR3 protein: CASSLAGALEGSYNEQFF. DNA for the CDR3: TGCGCCAGCAGCTTGGCGGGAGCCCTTGAAGGTTCCTACAATGAGCAGTTCTTC.

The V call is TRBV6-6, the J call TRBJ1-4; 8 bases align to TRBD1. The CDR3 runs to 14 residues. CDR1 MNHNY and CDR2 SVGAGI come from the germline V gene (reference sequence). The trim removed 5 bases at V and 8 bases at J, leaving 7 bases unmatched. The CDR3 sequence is CASSPWTGYEKLFF. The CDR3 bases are TGTGCCAGCAGTCCTTGGACAGGGTACGAAAAACTGTTTTTT.

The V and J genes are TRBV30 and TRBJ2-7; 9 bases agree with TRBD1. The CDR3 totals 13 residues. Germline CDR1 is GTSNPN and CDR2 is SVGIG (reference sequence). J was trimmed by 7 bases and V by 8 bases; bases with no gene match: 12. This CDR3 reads CANNRDRAWEQYF. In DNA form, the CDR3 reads TGTGCCAATAATCGGGACAGGGCGTGGGAGCAGTACTTC.

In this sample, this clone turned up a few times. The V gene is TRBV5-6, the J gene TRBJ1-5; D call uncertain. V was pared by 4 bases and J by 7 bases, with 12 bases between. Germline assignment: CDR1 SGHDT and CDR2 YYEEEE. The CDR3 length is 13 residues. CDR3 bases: TGTGCCAGCAGCAAACAACAGTTCCAGCCCCAGCATTTT. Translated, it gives CASSKQQFQPQHF.

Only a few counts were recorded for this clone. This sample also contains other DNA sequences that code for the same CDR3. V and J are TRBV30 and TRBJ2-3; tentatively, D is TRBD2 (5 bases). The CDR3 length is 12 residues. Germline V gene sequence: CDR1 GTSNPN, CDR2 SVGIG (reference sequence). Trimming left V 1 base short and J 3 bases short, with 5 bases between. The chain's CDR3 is CAWSAGTDTQYF. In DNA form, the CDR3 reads TGTGCCTGGAGTGCGGGGACAGATACGCAGTATTTT.

CDR3 nucleotide sequence: TGTGCCACCCGGGGAGGGGCGAGGAATGGCTACACCTTC. Protein: CATRGGARNGYTF. The chain combines TRBV27 with TRBJ1-2, with D possibly being TRBD1 (5 bases). V shed 10 bases and J shed 6 bases, with 18 bases lying between them. There are 13 residues in the CDR3. CDR1 and CDR2 from the germline V gene are MNHEY and SMNVEV (reference sequence).

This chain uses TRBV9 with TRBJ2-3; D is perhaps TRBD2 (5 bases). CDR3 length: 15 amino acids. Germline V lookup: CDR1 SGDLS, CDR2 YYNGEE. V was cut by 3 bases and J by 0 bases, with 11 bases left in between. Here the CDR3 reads CASSGFGGSTDTQYF. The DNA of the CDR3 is TGTGCCAGCAGCGGATTTGGCGGGAGCACAGATACGCAGTATTTT. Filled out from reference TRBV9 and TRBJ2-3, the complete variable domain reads DSGVTQTPKHLITATGQRVTLRCSPRSGDLSVYWYQQSLDQGLQFLIQYYNGEERAKGNILERFSAQQFPDLHSELNLSSLELGDSALYFCASSGFGGSTDTQYFGPGTRLTVL.

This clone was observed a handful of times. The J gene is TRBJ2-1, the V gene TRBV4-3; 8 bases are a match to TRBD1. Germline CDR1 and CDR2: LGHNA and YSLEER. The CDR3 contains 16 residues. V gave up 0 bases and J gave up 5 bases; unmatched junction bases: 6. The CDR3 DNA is TGCGCCAGCAGCCAAGATCAGGGGGCGAGGGACAATGAGCAGTTCTTC. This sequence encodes CASSQDQGARDNEQFF.

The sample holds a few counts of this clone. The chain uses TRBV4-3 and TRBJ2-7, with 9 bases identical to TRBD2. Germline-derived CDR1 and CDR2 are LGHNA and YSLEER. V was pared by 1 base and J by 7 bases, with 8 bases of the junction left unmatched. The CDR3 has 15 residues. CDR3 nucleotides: TGCGCCAGCAGCCAAGGAGGCGGGAGGGATAGAGAGCAGTACTTC. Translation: CASSQGGGRDREQYF.

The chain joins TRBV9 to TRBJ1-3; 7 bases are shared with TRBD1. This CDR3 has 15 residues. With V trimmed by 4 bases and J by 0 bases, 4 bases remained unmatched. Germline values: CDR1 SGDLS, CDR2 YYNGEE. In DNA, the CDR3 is TGTGCCAGCAGCCCCGGGACAGACTCTGGAAACACCATATATTTT. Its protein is CASSPGTDSGNTIYF.

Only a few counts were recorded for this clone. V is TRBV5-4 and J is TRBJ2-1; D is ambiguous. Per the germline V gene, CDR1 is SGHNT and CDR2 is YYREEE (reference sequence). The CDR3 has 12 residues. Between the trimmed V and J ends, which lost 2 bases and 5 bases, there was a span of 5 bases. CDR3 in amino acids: CASSLFNNEQFF. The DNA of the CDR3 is TGTGCCAGCAGCTTATTCAACAATGAGCAGTTCTTC.

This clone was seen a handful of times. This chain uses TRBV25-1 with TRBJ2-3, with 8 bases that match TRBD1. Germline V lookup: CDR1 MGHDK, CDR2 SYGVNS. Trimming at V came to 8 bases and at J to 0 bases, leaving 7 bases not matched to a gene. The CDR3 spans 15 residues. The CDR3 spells CASSWGQASTDTQYF. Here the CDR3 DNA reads TGTGCCAGCTCCTGGGGACAGGCTAGCACAGATACGCAGTATTTT.

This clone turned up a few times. CDR3 DNA sequence: TGTGCCAGCAGTTACTACGGTTATGGCTACACCTTC. It translates to CASSYYGYGYTF. The chain links TRBV6-5 to TRBJ1-2; D ambiguous. V shed 1 base and J shed 5 bases, with 5 bases lying between them. CDR1 is MNHEY, CDR2 SVGAGI, per germline. This CDR3 has 12 amino acids.

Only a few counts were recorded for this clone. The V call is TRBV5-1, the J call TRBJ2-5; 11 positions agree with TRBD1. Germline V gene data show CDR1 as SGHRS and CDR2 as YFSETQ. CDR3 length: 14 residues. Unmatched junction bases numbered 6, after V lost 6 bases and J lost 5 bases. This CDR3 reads CASNRGQGAETQYF. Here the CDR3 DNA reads TGCGCCAGCAACCGAGGACAGGGGGCCGAGACCCAGTACTTC.

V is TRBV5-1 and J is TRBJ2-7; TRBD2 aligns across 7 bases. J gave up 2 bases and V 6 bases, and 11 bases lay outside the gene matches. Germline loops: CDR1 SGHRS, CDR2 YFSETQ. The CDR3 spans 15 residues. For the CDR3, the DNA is TGCGCCAGCACCCGGGCGGCTAGCGGTCCCTACGAGCAGTACTTC. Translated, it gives CASTRAASGPYEQYF.

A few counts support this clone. This CDR3 reads CASSFRQGSFF. The CDR3 nucleotides read TGTGCCAGCAGTTTTAGGCAGGGCTCTTTCTTT. The chain joins TRBV28 to TRBJ1-1; the D gene is possibly TRBD1 (5 bases). V was shortened by 3 bases and J by 12 bases, with 11 bases between the two germline ends. Germline CDR1 and CDR2: MDHEN and SYDVKM. The CDR3 is made up of 11 amino acids.

The DNA of the CDR3 is TGCGCCAGCAGCCAAGTTCTTGGCCTCAATCAGCCCCAGCATTTT. It specifies CASSQVLGLNQPQHF. The genes are TRBV4-1 and TRBJ1-5, with D unclear. This CDR3 is 15 amino acids long. CDR1 is MGHRA and CDR2 is YSYEKL in the germline V gene. The ends were cut back, 1 base at V and 3 bases at J, with 10 bases in the middle.

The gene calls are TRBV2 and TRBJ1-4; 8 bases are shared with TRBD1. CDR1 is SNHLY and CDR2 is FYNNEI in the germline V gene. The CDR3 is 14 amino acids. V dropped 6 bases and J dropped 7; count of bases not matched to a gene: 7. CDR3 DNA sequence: TGTGCCAGCAGGACCACAGGGGGTATTGAAAAACTGTTTTTT. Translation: CASRTTGGIEKLFF.